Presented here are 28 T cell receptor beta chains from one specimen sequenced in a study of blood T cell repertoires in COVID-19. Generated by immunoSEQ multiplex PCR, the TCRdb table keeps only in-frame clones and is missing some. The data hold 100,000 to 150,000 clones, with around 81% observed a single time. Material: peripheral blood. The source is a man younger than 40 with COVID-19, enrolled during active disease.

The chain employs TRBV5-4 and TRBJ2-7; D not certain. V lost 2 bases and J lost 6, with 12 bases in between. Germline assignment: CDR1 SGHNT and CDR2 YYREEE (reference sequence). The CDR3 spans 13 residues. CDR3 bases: TGTGCCAGCAGCTTTGAGCGAGTGAGCGAGCAGTACTTC. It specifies CASSFERVSEQYF. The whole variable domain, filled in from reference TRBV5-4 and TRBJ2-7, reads ETGVTQSPTHLIKTRGQQVTLRCSSQSGHNTVSWYQQALGQGPQFIFQYYREEENGRGNFPPRFSGLQFPNYSSELNVNALELDDSALYLCASSFERVSEQYFGPGTRLTVT.

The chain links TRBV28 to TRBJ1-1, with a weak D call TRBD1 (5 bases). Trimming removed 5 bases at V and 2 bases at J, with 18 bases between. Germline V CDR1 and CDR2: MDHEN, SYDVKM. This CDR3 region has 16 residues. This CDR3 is CASSVPGDALNTEAFF. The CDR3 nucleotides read TGTGCCAGCAGTGTCCCGGGGGATGCGCTCAACACTGAAGCTTTCTTT.

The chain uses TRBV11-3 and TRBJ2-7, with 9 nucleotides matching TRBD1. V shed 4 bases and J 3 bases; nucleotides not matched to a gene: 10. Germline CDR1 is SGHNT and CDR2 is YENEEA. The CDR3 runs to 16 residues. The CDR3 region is CASSSGTGSSGYEQYF. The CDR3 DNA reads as TGTGCCAGCAGCTCCGGGACAGGGAGTTCGGGCTACGAGCAGTACTTC.

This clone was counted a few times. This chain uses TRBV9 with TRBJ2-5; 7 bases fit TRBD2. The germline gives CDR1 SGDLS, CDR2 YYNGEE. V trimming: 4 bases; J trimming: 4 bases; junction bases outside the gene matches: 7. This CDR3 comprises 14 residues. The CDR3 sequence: CASSTSIAGETQYF. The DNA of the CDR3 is TGTGCCAGCAGCACTAGCATAGCGGGAGAGACCCAGTACTTC.

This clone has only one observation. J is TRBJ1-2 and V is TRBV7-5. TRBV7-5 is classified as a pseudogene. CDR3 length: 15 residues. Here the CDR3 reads CARIRGGQAPNGYTF. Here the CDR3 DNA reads TGTGCCAGAATTCGGGGAGGGCAGGCCCCAAATGGCTACACCTTC.

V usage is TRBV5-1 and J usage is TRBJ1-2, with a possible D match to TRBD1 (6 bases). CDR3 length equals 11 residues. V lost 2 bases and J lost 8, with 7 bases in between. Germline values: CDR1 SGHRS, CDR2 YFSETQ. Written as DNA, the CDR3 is TGCGCCAGCAGCTTTGGGGGCGGCTACACCTTC. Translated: CASSFGGGYTF.

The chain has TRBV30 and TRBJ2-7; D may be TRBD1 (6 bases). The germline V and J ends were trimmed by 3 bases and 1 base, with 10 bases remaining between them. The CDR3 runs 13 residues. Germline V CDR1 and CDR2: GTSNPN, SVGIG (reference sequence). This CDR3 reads CAWRGDTSYEQYF. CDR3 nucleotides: TGTGCCTGGAGGGGGGACACATCCTACGAGCAGTACTTC. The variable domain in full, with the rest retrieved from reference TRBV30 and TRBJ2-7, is SQTIHQWPATLVQPVGSPLSLECTVEGTSNPNLYWYRQAAGRGLQLLFYSVGIGQISSEVPQNLSASRPQDRQFILSSKKLLLSDSGFYLCAWRGDTSYEQYFGPGTRLTVT.

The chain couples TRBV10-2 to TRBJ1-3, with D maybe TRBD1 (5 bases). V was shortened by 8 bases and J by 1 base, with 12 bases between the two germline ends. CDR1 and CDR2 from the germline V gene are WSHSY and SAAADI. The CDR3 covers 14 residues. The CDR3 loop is CASHQGGSGNTIYF. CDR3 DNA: TGCGCCAGCCACCAGGGTGGATCTGGAAACACCATATATTTT.

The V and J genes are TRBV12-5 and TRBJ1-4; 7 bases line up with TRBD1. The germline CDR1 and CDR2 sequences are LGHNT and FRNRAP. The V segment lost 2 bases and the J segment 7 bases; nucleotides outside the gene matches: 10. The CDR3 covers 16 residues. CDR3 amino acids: CASGLWSTGAGEKLFF. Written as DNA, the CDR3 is TGTGCTAGTGGTTTGTGGTCCACAGGGGCTGGTGAAAAACTGTTTTTT.

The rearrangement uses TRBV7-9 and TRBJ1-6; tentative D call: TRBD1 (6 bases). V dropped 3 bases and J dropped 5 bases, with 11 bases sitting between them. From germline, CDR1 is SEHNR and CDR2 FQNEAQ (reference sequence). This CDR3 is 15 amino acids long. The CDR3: CASSLSPGDNSPLHF. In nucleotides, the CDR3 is TGTGCCAGCAGCTTGAGTCCAGGGGATAATTCACCCCTCCACTTT.

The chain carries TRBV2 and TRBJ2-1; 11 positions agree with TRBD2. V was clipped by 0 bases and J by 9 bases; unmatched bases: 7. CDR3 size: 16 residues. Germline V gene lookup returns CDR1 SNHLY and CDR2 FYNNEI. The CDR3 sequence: CASSEARLAGGGEQFF. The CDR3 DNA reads TGTGCCAGCAGTGAAGCGCGGCTAGCGGGGGGTGGTGAGCAGTTCTTC.

The chain's CDR3 is CSGWGLPDTDTQYF. The CDR3 DNA is TGCAGCGGGTGGGGCCTTCCTGACACAGATACGCAGTATTTT. V and J are TRBV29-1 and TRBJ2-3, with D perhaps matching TRBD1 (5 bases). CDR1 is SQVTM and CDR2 is ANQGSEA in the germline V gene. Trimming pared 7 bases from V and 2 bases from J, leaving 16 bases between. This CDR3 has 14 amino acids.

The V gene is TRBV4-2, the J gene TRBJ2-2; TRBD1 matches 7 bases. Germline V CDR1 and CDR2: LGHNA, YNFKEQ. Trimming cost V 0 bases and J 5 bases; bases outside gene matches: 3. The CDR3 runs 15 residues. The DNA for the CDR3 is TGTGCCAGCAGCCAAGATTACAGGGGAACCGGGGAGCTGTTTTTT. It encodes CASSQDYRGTGELFF.

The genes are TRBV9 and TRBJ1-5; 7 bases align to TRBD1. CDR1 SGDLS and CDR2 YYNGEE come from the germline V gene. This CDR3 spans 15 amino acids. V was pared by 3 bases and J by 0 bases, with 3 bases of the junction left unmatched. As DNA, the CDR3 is TGTGCCAGCAGCGAGACAGGGACTAGCAATCAGCCCCAGCATTTT. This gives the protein CASSETGTSNQPQHF.

CDR3 in DNA: TGTGCCAGCAGCGCCACGAGTGTCACCGGGGAGCTGTTTTTT. Translated, it gives CASSATSVTGELFF. The rearrangement uses TRBV5-4 and TRBJ2-2; unclear D gene. Deletions cut 4 bases from V and 4 bases from J, with 11 bases between. The CDR3 totals 14 residues. The germline gives CDR1 SGHNT, CDR2 YYREEE (reference sequence).

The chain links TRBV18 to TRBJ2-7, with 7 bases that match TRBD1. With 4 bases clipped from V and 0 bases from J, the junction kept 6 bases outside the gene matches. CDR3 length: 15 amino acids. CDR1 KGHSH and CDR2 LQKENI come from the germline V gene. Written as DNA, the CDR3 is TGTGCCAGCTCACACGGACAGGATAACTCCTACGAGCAGTACTTC. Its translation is CASSHGQDNSYEQYF.

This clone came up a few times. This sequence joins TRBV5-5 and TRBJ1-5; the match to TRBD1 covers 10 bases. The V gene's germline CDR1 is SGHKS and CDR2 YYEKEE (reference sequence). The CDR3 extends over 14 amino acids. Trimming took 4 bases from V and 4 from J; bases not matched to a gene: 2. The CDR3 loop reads CASSGQGVNQPQHF. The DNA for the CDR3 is TGTGCCAGCAGCGGACAGGGGGTAAATCAGCCCCAGCATTTT. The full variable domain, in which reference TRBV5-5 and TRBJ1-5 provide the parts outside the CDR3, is DAGVTQSPTHLIKTRGQQVTLRCSPISGHKSVSWYQQVLGQGPQFIFQYYEKEERGRGNFPDRFSARQFPNYSSELNVNALLLGDSALYLCASSGQGVNQPQHFGDGTRLSIL.

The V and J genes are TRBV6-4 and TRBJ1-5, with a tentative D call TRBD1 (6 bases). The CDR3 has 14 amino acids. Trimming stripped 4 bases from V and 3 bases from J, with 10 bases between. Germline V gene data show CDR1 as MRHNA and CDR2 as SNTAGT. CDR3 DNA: TGTGCCAGCAGTGCCTCAGGGGACAATCAGCCCCAGCATTTT. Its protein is CASSASGDNQPQHF.

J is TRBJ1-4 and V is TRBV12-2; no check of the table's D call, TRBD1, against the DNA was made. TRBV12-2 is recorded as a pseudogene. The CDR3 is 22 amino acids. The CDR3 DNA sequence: TGTGCAAGTCGCTTAGCATCGGGACACGGGACACCCAACTTCTCAACTAATGAAAAACTGTTTTTT. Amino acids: CASRLASGHGTPNFSTNEKLFF.

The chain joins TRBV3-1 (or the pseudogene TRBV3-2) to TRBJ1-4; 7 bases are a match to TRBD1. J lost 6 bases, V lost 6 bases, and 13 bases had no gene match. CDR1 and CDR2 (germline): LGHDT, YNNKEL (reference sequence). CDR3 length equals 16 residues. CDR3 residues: CASRKPIGGPYEKLFF. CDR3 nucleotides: TGTGCCAGCAGAAAACCGATAGGGGGCCCCTATGAAAAACTGTTTTTT.

CDR3 sequence (DNA): TGTGCCAGCAGCTTAGAAGAACAGGGCACTGAAGCTTTCTTT. This encodes CASSLEEQGTEAFF. V is TRBV11-3 and J is TRBJ1-1, with D possibly being TRBD1 (6 bases). The length of the CDR3 is 14 residues. Germline V gene data show CDR1 as SGHNT and CDR2 as YENEEA. Trimming removed 0 bases at V and 4 bases at J, with 9 bases between.

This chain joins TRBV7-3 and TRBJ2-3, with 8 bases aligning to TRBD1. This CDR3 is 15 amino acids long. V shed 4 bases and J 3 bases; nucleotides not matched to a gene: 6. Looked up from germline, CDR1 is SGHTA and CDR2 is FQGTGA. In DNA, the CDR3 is TGTGCCAGCAGCTCCAGACAGGGGAGGACAGATACGCAGTATTTT. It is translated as CASSSRQGRTDTQYF.

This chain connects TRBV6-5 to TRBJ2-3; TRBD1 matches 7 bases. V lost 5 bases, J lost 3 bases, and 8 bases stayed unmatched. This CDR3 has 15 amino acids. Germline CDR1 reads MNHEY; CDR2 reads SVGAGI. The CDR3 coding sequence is TGTGCCAGCAGTCCGACAGGGATTAGAACAGATACGCAGTATTTT. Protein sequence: CASSPTGIRTDTQYF.

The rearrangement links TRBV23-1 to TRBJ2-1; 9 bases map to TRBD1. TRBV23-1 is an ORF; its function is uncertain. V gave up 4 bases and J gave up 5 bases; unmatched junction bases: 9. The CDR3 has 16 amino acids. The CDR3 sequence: CASSRARDRVHNEQFF. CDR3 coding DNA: TGCGCCAGCAGTCGGGCCCGGGACAGGGTCCACAATGAGCAGTTCTTC.

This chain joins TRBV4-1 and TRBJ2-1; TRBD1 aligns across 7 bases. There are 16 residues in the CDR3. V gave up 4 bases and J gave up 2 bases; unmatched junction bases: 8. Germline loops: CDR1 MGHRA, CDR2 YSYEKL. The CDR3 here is CASSLEGAVAYNEQFF. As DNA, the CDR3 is TGCGCCAGCAGCCTCGAGGGGGCGGTCGCCTACAATGAGCAGTTCTTC.

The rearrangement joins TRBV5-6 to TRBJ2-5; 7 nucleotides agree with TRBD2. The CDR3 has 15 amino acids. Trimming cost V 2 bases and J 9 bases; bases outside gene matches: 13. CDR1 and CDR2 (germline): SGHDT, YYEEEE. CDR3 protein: CASSLVTGTIRAQYF. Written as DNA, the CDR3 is TGTGCCAGCAGCTTAGTAACCGGGACTATCAGGGCCCAGTACTTC.

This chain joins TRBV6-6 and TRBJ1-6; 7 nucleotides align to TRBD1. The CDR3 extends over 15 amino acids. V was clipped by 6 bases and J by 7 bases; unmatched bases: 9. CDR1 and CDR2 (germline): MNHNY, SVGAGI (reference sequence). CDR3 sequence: CASSPQQGKNSPLHF. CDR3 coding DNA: TGTGCCAGCAGCCCACAACAGGGGAAAAATTCACCCCTCCACTTT.

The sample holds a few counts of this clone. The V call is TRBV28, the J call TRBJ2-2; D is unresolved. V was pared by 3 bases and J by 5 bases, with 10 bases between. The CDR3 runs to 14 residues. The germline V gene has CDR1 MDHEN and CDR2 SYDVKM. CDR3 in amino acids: CASSFSSSTGELFF. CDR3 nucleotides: TGTGCCAGCAGTTTCTCTTCGAGTACCGGGGAGCTGTTTTTT.